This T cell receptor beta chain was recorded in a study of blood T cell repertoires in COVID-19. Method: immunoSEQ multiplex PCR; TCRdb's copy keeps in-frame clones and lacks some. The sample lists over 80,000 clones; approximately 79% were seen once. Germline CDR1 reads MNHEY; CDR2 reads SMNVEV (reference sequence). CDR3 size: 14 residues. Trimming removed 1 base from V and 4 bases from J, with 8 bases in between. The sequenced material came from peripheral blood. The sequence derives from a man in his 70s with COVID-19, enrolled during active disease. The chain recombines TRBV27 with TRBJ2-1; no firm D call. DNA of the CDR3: TGTGCCAGCAGTTTATTACAGCCGTACAATGAGCAGTTCTTC. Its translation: CASSLLQPYNEQFF.